This TCR beta chain was identified in a study of human T cells and chemical hapten exposure. Overall study: Patients were given diphenylcyclopropenone on the scalp weekly across the approximately 25-week study. Cases of alopecia areata, totalis or universalis occurred in a predominantly female patient group. Overall study findings and caveats: Because they had alopecia, donors may respond immunologically unlike healthy people.

The CDR3 covers 14 residues. Per germline, CDR1 MNHEY and CDR2 SVGEGT. Trimming stripped 6 bases from V and 3 bases from J, with 15 bases between. A single record per CDR3 protein comes from TCRdb applying MiXCR to the RACE reads. Among approximately 100,000 distinct CDR3 sequences listed, less than 10% were seen once. The time point is: patch test 2, 6 weeks after DPC sensitization. Described treatment: therapeutic diphenylcyclopropenone sensitization with weekly scalp DPC. Each donor was an alopecia patient between 18 and 70 years of age who qualified for DPC. With respect to this clonotype: Its antigen is not identified.

The starting material was whole blood, obtained in connection with sensitization to the hapten diphenylcyclopropenone (DPC). The chain recombines TRBV6-2 or TRBV6-3 with TRBJ2-7; D may be TRBD2 (5 bases). This sequence originates from a woman in her forties with alopecia areata. Some clones in this sample may be carry-over from other donors' samples. CDR3 protein: CASSQARDVYEQYF. The CDR3 nucleotides are TGTGCCAGCAGCCAGGCCCGGGATGTCTACGAGCAGTACTTC.